The 20 T cell receptor beta chains given below trace back to one sample, sequenced in a study of blood T cell repertoires in COVID-19. The assay was immunoSEQ multiplex PCR, and TCRdb's table has in-frame clones only and misses some. The data hold under 500,000 clones, with 70% to 90% observed a single time. Sequenced input: PBMCs or T cells enriched from blood (not recorded which). Receptors originate from a woman aged 18-29 years with acute COVID-19.

V and J are TRBV27 and TRBJ1-6, with D perhaps TRBD1 (6 bases). Trimming removed 5 bases at V and 7 bases at J, with 24 bases between. This CDR3 has 18 amino acids. Germline CDR1 is MNHEY and CDR2 is SMNVEV (reference sequence). Here the CDR3 reads CASSTDGTKMLRNSPLHF. CDR3 DNA: TGTGCCAGCAGTACCGATGGGACAAAAATGCTTCGGAATTCACCCCTCCACTTT.

J is TRBJ1-2 and V is TRBV3-1 (or the pseudogene TRBV3-2), with 9 bases matching TRBD1. CDR1 is LGHDT and CDR2 is YNNKEL in the germline V gene (reference sequence). This CDR3 has 15 residues. With 1 base clipped from V and 1 base from J, the junction kept 1 base outside the gene matches. The CDR3 region has the DNA TGTGCCAGCAGCCAAGCGGACAGGGGTAACTATGGCTACACCTTC. Protein sequence: CASSQADRGNYGYTF.

The rearrangement uses TRBV30 and TRBJ1-1; 7 nucleotides align to TRBD1. CDR1 is GTSNPN, CDR2 SVGIG, per germline (reference sequence). The CDR3 sequence is 14 residues long. CDR3 residues: CAYLEGASGTEAFF. The CDR3 bases are TGTGCTTACCTCGAGGGGGCGAGTGGTACTGAAGCTTTCTTT.

In DNA, the CDR3 is TGTGCCATCAGTGATTTCGGGACAGAAAACTATGGCTACACCTTC. Residues: CAISDFGTENYGYTF. This chain links TRBV10-3 with TRBJ1-2, with TRBD1 identical over 7 bases. Germline assignment: CDR1 ENHRY and CDR2 SYGVKD. The CDR3 consists of 15 residues. Unmatched junction bases numbered 6, after V lost 3 bases and J lost 2 bases.

About this clone: In the same sample, other DNA sequences code for this CDR3. The chain combines TRBV5-1 with TRBJ1-6; 10 bases map to TRBD1. The germline V gene has CDR1 SGHRS and CDR2 YFSETQ. Trimming removed 0 bases from V and 7 bases from J; junction bases left unmatched: 1. This CDR3 contains 15 residues. The chain's CDR3 is CASSLGTGGNSPLHF. DNA of the CDR3: TGCGCCAGCAGCTTGGGGACAGGGGGAAATTCACCCCTCCACTTT.

The V call is TRBV5-4, the J call TRBJ2-5; 8 positions agree with TRBD1. CDR3 length equals 14 residues. After removal of 1 base from V and 6 bases from J, the junction contained 5 bases not matched to a gene. The germline gives CDR1 SGHNT, CDR2 YYREEE (reference sequence). The CDR3 DNA follows: TGTGCCAGCAGCTTGCACGACAGGGGTAAGACCCAGTACTTC. This sequence encodes CASSLHDRGKTQYF.

This clone was seen only once. The rearrangement uses TRBV12-5 and TRBJ2-1, with D tentatively TRBD2 (6 bases). The CDR3 covers 13 residues. Per the germline V gene, CDR1 is LGHNT and CDR2 is FRNRAP. Trimming removed 2 bases from V and 8 bases from J, with 10 bases in between. CDR3 sequence (DNA): TGTGCTAGTGGTTTGAGGGGAGGCGATGAGCAGTTCTTC. Protein sequence: CASGLRGGDEQFF.

The chain combines TRBV29-1 with TRBJ2-1, with 9 bases matching TRBD2. The trim removed 6 bases at V and 12 bases at J, leaving 15 bases unmatched. From germline, CDR1 is SQVTM and CDR2 ANQGSEA. The CDR3 has 14 amino acids. The CDR3 DNA reads as TGCAGCGTAAAGCCCGGGACTAGCTCACTCTGGCAGTTCTTC. It yields the protein CSVKPGTSSLWQFF.

This clone occurred once. The chain employs TRBV20-1 and TRBJ2-3, with D tentatively TRBD2 (5 bases). The V gene lost 3 bases and the J gene lost 1 base, with 11 bases spanning the gap. CDR3 size: 14 residues. Per the germline V gene, CDR1 is DFQATT and CDR2 is SNEGSKA (reference sequence). The CDR3 DNA follows: TGCAGTGCTAGTGGAAACGGGGGCACAGATACGCAGTATTTT. Protein sequence: CSASGNGGTDTQYF.

This rearrangement joins TRBV5-8 to TRBJ2-1; weak D call: TRBD2 (9 bases). The germline CDR1 and CDR2 sequences are SGHTS and YDEGEE. V was clipped by 4 bases and J by 10 bases, with 36 bases between them. The CDR3 runs 20 residues. CDR3 sequence: CASSHPGDRPLLAGPREQFF. CDR3 nucleotide sequence: TGTGCCAGCAGCCACCCCGGGGACAGGCCTTTACTAGCGGGTCCTCGCGAGCAGTTCTTC.

The V gene is TRBV4-3, the J gene TRBJ2-2, with D unresolved. The CDR3 has 17 residues. V was cut by 1 base and J by 4 bases, with 16 bases left in between. CDR1 and CDR2 from the germline V gene are LGHNA and YSLEER. CDR3 sequence: CASSQGPFLDTTGELFF. The CDR3, as DNA: TGCGCCAGCAGCCAAGGGCCCTTTCTAGATACCACCGGGGAGCTGTTTTTT.

The chain carries TRBV20-1 and TRBJ2-7; TRBD2 might be the D (5 bases). V gave up 3 bases and J gave up 6 bases, with 24 bases separating them. The CDR3 has 16 amino acids. Germline lookup yields CDR1 DFQATT and CDR2 SNEGSKA (reference sequence). The CDR3 sequence is CSASLGYGLGLGEQYF. CDR3 nucleotides: TGCAGTGCTAGTTTGGGTTATGGACTCGGTTTGGGCGAGCAGTACTTC.

This clone was seen a few times. This chain links TRBV15 with TRBJ2-5; 9 bases are a match to TRBD1. Germline trimming cut 0 bases from V and 6 bases from J; bases unmatched to any gene: 2. The CDR3 is 14 residues long. CDR1 and CDR2 from the germline V gene are LNHNV and YYDKDF (reference sequence). For the CDR3, the DNA is TGTGCCACCAGCAGAGAGGACAGGGGAAAGACCCAGTACTTC. It is translated as CATSREDRGKTQYF.

This clone was found once. This chain uses TRBV28 with TRBJ1-2; possibly TRBD1 for D (5 bases). The CDR3 loop spans 13 amino acids. The V end lost 6 bases, the J end lost 5 bases, and 13 bases lay between the germline ends. The V gene's germline CDR1 is MDHEN and CDR2 SYDVKM. CDR3 amino acids: CASSSRQSYGYTF. DNA of the CDR3: TGTGCCAGCAGCTCTCGACAGTCTTATGGCTACACCTTC.

The chain combines TRBV14 with TRBJ1-1; D may be TRBD1 (5 bases). Trimming cost V 4 bases and J 4 bases, with 22 bases left between them. In germline, CDR1 is SGHDN, CDR2 FVKESK. This CDR3 has 17 amino acids. The DNA for the CDR3 is TGTGCCAGCAGCCCCGGGGTCAGGCGGGGCGGGTTCACTGAAGCTTTCTTT. Its translation is CASSPGVRRGGFTEAFF. Based on the CDR3 plus reference TRBV14 and TRBJ1-1, the full variable domain is EAGVTQFPSHSVIEKGQTVTLRCDPISGHDNLYWYRRVMGKEIKFLLHFVKESKQDESGMPNNRFLAERTGGTYSTLKVQPAELEDSGVYFCASSPGVRRGGFTEAFFGQGTRLTVV.

CDR3 sequence: CASRELAYTGELFF. Written as DNA, the CDR3 is TGTGCCAGTAGGGAGCTAGCGTACACCGGGGAGCTGTTTTTT. This chain joins TRBV19 and TRBJ2-2; D might be TRBD2 (6 bases). V shed 6 bases and J shed 3 bases, with 11 bases lying between them. This CDR3 has 14 residues. Per the germline V gene, CDR1 is LNHDA and CDR2 is SQIVND (reference sequence).

The chain combines TRBV11-2 with TRBJ2-3, with a weak D call TRBD2 (6 bases). Looked up from germline, CDR1 is SGHAT and CDR2 is FQNNGV. Trimming left V 5 bases short and J 2 bases short, with 17 bases between. The CDR3 loop spans 16 amino acids. DNA for the CDR3: TGTGCCAGCAGCGGGTGGGGCGCGGGGTTCACAGATACGCAGTATTTT. It codes for CASSGWGAGFTDTQYF.

This clone appeared a single time. This chain uses TRBV6-5 with TRBJ1-1; possibly TRBD1 for D (6 bases). V gave up 0 bases and J gave up 4 bases, with 12 bases separating them. CDR3 length equals 15 residues. Germline CDR1 MNHEY, CDR2 SVGAGI. In nucleotides, the CDR3 is TGTGCCAGCAGTTACTCGGGGGACACGCGCACTGAAGCTTTCTTT. Encoded protein: CASSYSGDTRTEAFF.

This clone was picked up one time. This chain connects TRBV7-9 to TRBJ1-2; tentative D call: TRBD1 (6 bases). The CDR3 runs 15 residues. Germline CDR1 reads SEHNR; CDR2 reads FQNEAQ (reference sequence). V gave up 1 base and J gave up 4 bases, with 13 bases separating them. CDR3 DNA sequence: TGTGCCAGCAGCTTAGACTTGGCAGGGGCCTATGGCTACACCTTC. Protein sequence: CASSLDLAGAYGYTF.

The chain employs TRBV6-5 and TRBJ2-3, with D hard to call. CDR3 length: 14 amino acids. Germline lookup yields CDR1 MNHEY and CDR2 SVGAGI. V was clipped by 0 bases and J by 0 bases, with 4 bases between them. The CDR3 region is CASSYSTSTDTQYF. In DNA form, the CDR3 reads TGTGCCAGCAGTTACTCAACTAGCACAGATACGCAGTATTTT.